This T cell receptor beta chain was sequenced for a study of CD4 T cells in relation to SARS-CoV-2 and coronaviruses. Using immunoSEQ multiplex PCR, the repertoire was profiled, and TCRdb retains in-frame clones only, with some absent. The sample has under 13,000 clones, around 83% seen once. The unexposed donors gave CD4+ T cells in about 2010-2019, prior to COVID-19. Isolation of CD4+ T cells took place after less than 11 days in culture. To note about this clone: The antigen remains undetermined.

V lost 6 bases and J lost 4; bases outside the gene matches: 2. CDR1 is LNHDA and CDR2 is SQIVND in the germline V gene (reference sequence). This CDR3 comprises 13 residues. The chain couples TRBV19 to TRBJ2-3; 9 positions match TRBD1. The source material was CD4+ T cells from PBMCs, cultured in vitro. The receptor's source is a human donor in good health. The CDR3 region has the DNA TGTGCCAGTAGCGGACAGGGGCCAGATACGCAGTATTTT. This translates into CASSGQGPDTQYF.